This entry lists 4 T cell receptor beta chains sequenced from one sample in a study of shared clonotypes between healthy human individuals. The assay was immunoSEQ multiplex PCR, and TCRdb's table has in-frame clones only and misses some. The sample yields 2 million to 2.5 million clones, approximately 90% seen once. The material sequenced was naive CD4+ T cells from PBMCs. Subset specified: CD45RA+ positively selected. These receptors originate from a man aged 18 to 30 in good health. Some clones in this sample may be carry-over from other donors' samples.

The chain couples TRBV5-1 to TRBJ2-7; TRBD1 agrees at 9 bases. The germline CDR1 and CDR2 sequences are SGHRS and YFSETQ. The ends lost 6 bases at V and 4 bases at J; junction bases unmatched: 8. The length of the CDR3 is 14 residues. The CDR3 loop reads CASTTDRGGYEQYF. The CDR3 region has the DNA TGCGCCAGCACGACCGACAGGGGGGGATACGAGCAGTACTTC.

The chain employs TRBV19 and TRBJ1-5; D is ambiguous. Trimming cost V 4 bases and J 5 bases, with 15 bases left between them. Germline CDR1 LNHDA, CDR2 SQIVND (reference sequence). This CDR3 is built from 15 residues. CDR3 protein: CASSRPDFTDQPQHF. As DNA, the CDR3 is TGTGCCAGTAGTAGGCCTGATTTCACCGATCAGCCCCAGCATTTT.

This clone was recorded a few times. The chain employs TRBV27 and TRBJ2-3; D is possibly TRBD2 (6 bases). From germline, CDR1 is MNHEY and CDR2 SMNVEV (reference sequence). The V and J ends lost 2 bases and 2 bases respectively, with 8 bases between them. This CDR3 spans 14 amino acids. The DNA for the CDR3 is TGTGCCAGCAGTTTAACGGACTACACAGATACGCAGTATTTT. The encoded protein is CASSLTDYTDTQYF.

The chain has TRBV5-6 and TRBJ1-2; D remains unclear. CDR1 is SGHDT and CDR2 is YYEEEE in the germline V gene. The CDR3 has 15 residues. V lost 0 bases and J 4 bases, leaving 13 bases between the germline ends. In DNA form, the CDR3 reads TGTGCCAGCAGCTTGGGGGAGAGGGTCGCCTATGGCTACACCTTC. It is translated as CASSLGERVAYGYTF. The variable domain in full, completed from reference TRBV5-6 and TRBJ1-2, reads DAGVTQSPTHLIKTRGQQVTLRCSPKSGHDTVSWYQQALGQGPQFIFQYYEEEERQRGNFPDRFSGHQFPNYSSELNVNALLLGDSALYLCASSLGERVAYGYTFGSGTRLTVV.